This TCR beta chain appears in the sequencing data of a study of T cell responses to AZD1222 COVID-19 vaccine. Libraries were prepared by immunoSEQ multiplex PCR; TCRdb keeps only in-frame clonotypes and omits some of them. The repertoire holds 120,000 or so clones, with 85% to 90% as singletons. CDR3 size: 13 residues. Germline assignment: CDR1 LGHDT and CDR2 YNNKEL (reference sequence). V gave up 4 bases and J gave up 4 bases; unmatched junction bases: 3. The receptor's source is an adult in good health. This chain connects TRBV3-1 (or the pseudogene TRBV3-2) to TRBJ2-5; 7 positions match TRBD1. Here the sequenced sample was peripheral blood, taken on day 0 of AZD1222 vaccination. The CDR3 loop reads CASSPRQGETQYF. CDR3 nucleotides: TGTGCCAGCAGCCCCAGACAGGGAGAGACCCAGTACTTC.